These 5 T cell receptor beta chains were all obtained from the same sample, sequenced in a study of blood T cell repertoires in COVID-19. Only in-frame clones appear in the TCRdb table, and some are missing; sequencing was by immunoSEQ multiplex PCR. The sample lists approximately 200,000 clones, 70% to 90% occurring once. Source material: PBMCs or T cells enriched from blood (not recorded which). The receptors come from a man in his thirties or forties who had recovered from COVID-19.

V and J are TRBV7-3 and TRBJ2-2; 9 nucleotides match TRBD2. Germline CDR1 is SGHTA and CDR2 is FQGTGA. CDR3 length: 18 residues. After removal of 1 base from V and 0 bases from J, the junction contained 6 bases not matched to a gene. The CDR3: CASSLIASGAANTGELFF. In DNA, the CDR3 is TGTGCCAGCAGCTTAATTGCTAGCGGGGCGGCGAACACCGGGGAGCTGTTTTTT.

The chain is built from TRBV28 and TRBJ2-3; 14 nucleotides match TRBD2. The V gene's germline CDR1 is MDHEN and CDR2 SYDVKM. The CDR3 length is 15 residues. V lost 10 bases to trimming and J lost 1 base; unmatched junction nucleotides: 4. The CDR3 nucleotides are TGTGCCACCGGGACTAGCGGGAGCGGCACAGATACGCAGTATTTT. Its protein is CATGTSGSGTDTQYF. Based on the CDR3 plus reference TRBV28 and TRBJ2-3, the full variable domain is DVKVTQSSRYLVKRTGEKVFLECVQDMDHENMFWYRQDPGLGLRLIYFSYDVKMKEKGDIPEGYSVSREKKERFSLILESASTNQTSMYLCATGTSGSGTDTQYFGPGTRLTVL.

J is TRBJ1-1 and V is TRBV20-1; D is undetermined. Germline V gives CDR1 DFQATT, CDR2 SNEGSKA (reference sequence). V lost 3 bases, J lost 0 bases, and 5 bases lay in between. CDR3 length: 12 residues. The CDR3 DNA is TGCAGTGCTAGTTTAGTGAACACTGAAGCTTTCTTT. Its protein product is CSASLVNTEAFF.

This chain connects TRBV7-9 to TRBJ2-1; TRBD2 aligns across 12 bases. The CDR3 length is 15 residues. J lost 10 bases, V lost 2 bases, and 6 bases had no gene match. Germline lookup yields CDR1 SEHNR and CDR2 FQNEAQ (reference sequence). The chain's CDR3 is CASSLSSSGGGEQFF. CDR3 coding DNA: TGTGCCAGCAGCTTATCTTCTAGCGGGGGGGGAGAGCAGTTCTTC. Complete variable domain (other parts from reference TRBV7-9 and TRBJ2-1): DTGVSQNPRHKITKRGQNVTFRCDPISEHNRLYWYRQTLGQGPEFLTYFQNEAQLEKSRLLSDRFSAERPKGSFSTLEIQRTEQGDSAMYLCASSLSSSGGGEQFFGPGTRLTVL.

V usage is TRBV6-6 and J usage is TRBJ2-1; 9 bases align to TRBD1. Germline loops: CDR1 MNHNY, CDR2 SVGAGI (reference sequence). This CDR3 is built from 13 residues. V was clipped by 6 bases and J by 8 bases; unmatched bases: 5. For the CDR3, the DNA is TGTGCCAGCAGGGGACAGGGTGAGGATGAGCAGTTCTTC. It codes for CASRGQGEDEQFF.